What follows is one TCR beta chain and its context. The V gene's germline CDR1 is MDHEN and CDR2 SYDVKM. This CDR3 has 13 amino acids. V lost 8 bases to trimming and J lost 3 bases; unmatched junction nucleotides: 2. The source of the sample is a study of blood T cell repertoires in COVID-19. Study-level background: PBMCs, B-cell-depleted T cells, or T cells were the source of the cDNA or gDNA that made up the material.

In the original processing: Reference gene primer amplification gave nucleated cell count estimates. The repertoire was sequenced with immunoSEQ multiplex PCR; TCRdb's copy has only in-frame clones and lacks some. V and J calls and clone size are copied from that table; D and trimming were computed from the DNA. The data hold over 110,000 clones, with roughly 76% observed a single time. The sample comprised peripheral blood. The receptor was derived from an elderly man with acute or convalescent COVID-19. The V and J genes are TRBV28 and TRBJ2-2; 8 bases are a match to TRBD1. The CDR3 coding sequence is TGTGCCAGCCAACAGGGGGACACCGGGGAGCTGTTTTTT. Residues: CASQQGDTGELFF.